Reported below is one T cell receptor beta chain. The assay was immunoSEQ multiplex PCR, and TCRdb's table has in-frame clones only and misses some. The sample holds about 70,000 clones; approximately 96% are singletons and the top ten take over 0.35%. The CDR3 runs 14 residues. Trimming at V came to 2 bases and at J to 5 bases, leaving 6 bases not matched to a gene. Germline loops: CDR1 LGHNA, CDR2 YNFKEQ. This sample was included in a study of technical replicates of blood from a handful of donors. The receptor was isolated from a human donor in good health. The genes are TRBV4-2 and TRBJ2-7; the match to TRBD2 covers 7 bases. The material sequenced was T cells isolated from PBMCs. The CDR3 region is CASSQWAGEHEQYF. The CDR3 DNA follows: TGTGCCAGCAGCCAATGGGCGGGGGAGCACGAGCAGTACTTC.